A single sample is the source of the 9 T cell receptor beta chains below, sequenced in a study of T cell changes during pregnancy in multiple sclerosis. This table comes from immunoSEQ multiplex PCR, and its TCRdb copy is limited to in-frame clones, with some not included. The table lists approximately 60,000 clones, 92% of them singletons. Sequencing used peripheral blood, obtained in the first trimester of pregnancy. The receptor source for this set is a female donor with multiple sclerosis, enrolled in a pregnancy study.

The gene calls are TRBV28 and TRBJ1-2; the D is unclear. The CDR3 is made up of 14 amino acids. Germline V lookup: CDR1 MDHEN, CDR2 SYDVKM. V lost 1 base, J lost 1 base, and 7 bases lay in between. The CDR3 reads CASSLYGGNYGYTF. CDR3 DNA: TGTGCCAGCAGTTTATATGGCGGTAACTATGGCTACACCTTC.

The CDR3 DNA reads as TGTGCCAGCAGTCCCAGGGGGCTAGCGGGACCGTACAATGAGCAGTTCTTC. It is translated as CASSPRGLAGPYNEQFF. The rearrangement joins TRBV27 to TRBJ2-1, with D maybe TRBD2 (9 bases). The germline V gene has CDR1 MNHEY and CDR2 SMNVEV (reference sequence). V was shortened by 5 bases and J by 4 bases, with 21 bases between the two germline ends. CDR3 length: 17 residues.

The V gene is TRBV6-5, the J gene TRBJ1-2; D perhaps matches TRBD1 (6 bases). CDR1 and CDR2 from the germline V gene are MNHEY and SVGAGI. This CDR3 spans 14 amino acids. The V and J ends lost 2 bases and 3 bases respectively, with 10 bases between them. CDR3 loop: CASSYGGRDYGYTF. The CDR3 region has the DNA TGTGCCAGCAGTTACGGGGGCAGAGACTATGGCTACACCTTC.

As DNA, the CDR3 is TGTGCCAGCAGTTTACGTACTACAGGGAATAATAGACAGCCCCAGCATTTT. Its protein product is CASSLRTTGNNRQPQHF. This rearrangement joins TRBV28 to TRBJ1-5; possibly TRBD1 for D (6 bases). This CDR3 spans 17 amino acids. CDR1 is MDHEN and CDR2 is SYDVKM in the germline V gene. V gave up 2 bases and J gave up 7 bases, with 21 bases separating them.

The chain combines TRBV28 with TRBJ2-7; 8 bases match TRBD2. After removal of 2 bases from V and 6 bases from J, the junction contained 9 bases not matched to a gene. This CDR3 comprises 15 residues. CDR1 and CDR2 (germline): MDHEN, SYDVKM. In DNA form, the CDR3 reads TGTGCCAGCAGTTTACTGGCGGGAGGATCTGGCGAGCAGTACTTC. The encoded protein is CASSLLAGGSGEQYF.

This chain uses TRBV7-9 with TRBJ2-7; 9 bases agree with TRBD2. Germline V gene lookup returns CDR1 SEHNR and CDR2 FQNEAQ (reference sequence). The CDR3 contains 14 residues. Trimming took 4 bases from V and 5 from J; bases not matched to a gene: 6. CDR3: CASSSLAGDHEQYF. CDR3 DNA sequence: TGTGCCAGCAGCTCTTTAGCGGGGGACCACGAGCAGTACTTC. The variable domain in full, with the rest retrieved from reference TRBV7-9 and TRBJ2-7, is DTGVSQNPRHKITKRGQNVTFRCDPISEHNRLYWYRQTLGQGPEFLTYFQNEAQLEKSRLLSDRFSAERPKGSFSTLEIQRTEQGDSAMYLCASSSLAGDHEQYFGPGTRLTVT.

The chain employs TRBV27 and TRBJ2-7; TRBD2 might be the D (5 bases). Trimming stripped 4 bases from V and 1 base from J, with 14 bases between. CDR1 MNHEY and CDR2 SMNVEV come from the germline V gene (reference sequence). This CDR3 spans 15 amino acids. CDR3 DNA sequence: TGTGCCAGCAGTTCCCGCCTGGCGGGTTCCTACGAGCAGTACTTC. Translated, it gives CASSSRLAGSYEQYF.

The V and J genes are TRBV27 and TRBJ2-7; TRBD1 aligns across 10 bases. The CDR3 extends over 15 amino acids. Per the germline V gene, CDR1 is MNHEY and CDR2 is SMNVEV (reference sequence). Trimming cost V 2 bases and J 3 bases; bases outside gene matches: 4. CDR3: CASSLIRDRGYEQYF. The CDR3 DNA reads as TGTGCCAGCAGTTTAATCCGGGACAGGGGCTACGAGCAGTACTTC.

The rearrangement joins TRBV5-6 to TRBJ2-7; 7 nucleotides line up with TRBD1. This CDR3 is built from 13 residues. Germline V gives CDR1 SGHDT, CDR2 YYEEEE. With V trimmed by 5 bases and J by 6 bases, 8 bases remained unmatched. This chain's CDR3 is CASSFDRAGEQYF. The CDR3 coding sequence is TGTGCCAGCAGTTTCGACAGGGCAGGCGAGCAGTACTTC.